This T cell receptor beta chain was captured in a study of cytomegalovirus exposure and HLA in healthy donors. This clone occurred once. The antigen remains unidentified. Study results and caveats: Later findings reportedly placed an Asian-associated ancestry cluster below the approximately 670-donor mean for N-insertions. In a later analysis, compared with equally common non-associated chains, HLA-associated beta chains were more expanded.

The PCR ran on 60 Vbeta and 13 Jbeta primers. Using immunoSEQ multiplex PCR, the repertoire was profiled, and TCRdb retains in-frame clones only, with some absent. The sample lists 140,000 to 150,000 clones; about 76% were seen once. The TCR was taken from a male donor in good health and CMV-seronegative. Material for sequencing was PBMCs.

CDR3 sequence (DNA): TGCGCCAGCAGCCAAGATTTCTATAATCAGCCCCAGCATTTT. It is translated as CASSQDFYNQPQHF. The chain joins TRBV4-1 to TRBJ1-5; D call uncertain. CDR3 size: 14 residues. V lost 0 bases to trimming and J lost 4 bases, with 7 bases between them. The germline CDR1 and CDR2 sequences are MGHRA and YSYEKL.